Listed here is a single TCR gamma chain. In this sample, this clone turned up many times. Its antigen is unknown. This likely reflects a read error, since a far larger clone is one base away. This sample includes further DNA sequences coding for the same CDR3. The data belong to a study of γδ T cells in repeated Plasmodium falciparum infection (dated by TCRdb to the early 2020s). Regarding the complete study: Malian children exposed to intense seasonal malaria transmission were enrolled in the natural-infection arm and compared with Australian children matched for age and gender. Five malaria-naive U.S. adults underwent four controlled human malaria infections by bites from P. falciparum NF54-infected Anopheles stephensi mosquitoes over approximately 640 days. Controlled-infection subjects were sampled at baseline, immediately before selected infections, and 21 days after each infection. Malian gammadelta TCR repertoires were analysed cross-sectionally in periods with no transmission and longitudinally across episodes of acute febrile malaria. Using both natural infection in Mali and controlled human malaria infection, the study looked at the way repeated Plasmodium falciparum infection shapes the human gammadelta T cell repertoire.

According to the germline V gene, CDR1 reads EGSTGY and CDR2 reads YDSYTSSV. Clipping removes 4 bases from V and 2 bases from J, with 14 as the unmatched junction base count. The cysteine opens and the phenylalanine closes a CDR3 of 16 amino acids. The read is trimmed to its CDR3 DNA, 48 bases read in frame from base 1. Overall study outcomes, separate from this receptor: Waves of new clonotype selection in Vdelta2-negative, largely Vdelta1+, gammadelta TCR repertoires appeared to be driven by repeated controlled infections. Vdelta2-negative gammadelta TCR repertoires from Malian children appeared more clonally expanded, less diverse and less shared than those of Australian children. Because the controlled-infection cohort was small, analysis of inter-individual variability in gammadelta T cell responses was limited. The Malian cohort came from a small rural village of predominantly one ethnic group, limiting generalizability. A highly stable polyclonal repertoire over time and infection, with many inter-individual overlapping TCRgamma sequences, was shown by Vgamma9/Vdelta2+ TCR repertoires.

For bulk TCR repertoire analysis, Vgamma9/Vdelta2+ and Vdelta2-negative gammadelta T cell populations were flow-sorted out of peripheral blood mononuclear cells. Library preparation used multiplex PCR. Instrument used: Illumina MiSeq. Each sorted gammadelta T cell sample was sequenced for both the TCR gamma (TRG) and TCR delta (TRD) chains. The authors' pipeline ran thus. Clonotype tree plots, accumulated frequency of the top 20 clonotypes, diversity index (DI) and D75 metrics were included in the repertoire analyses. TCRdb processed the public reads again with the CATT caller, after which rows with matching DNA were combined. The authors' filters were not applied to this entry. In all, the sample holds about 15,000 gamma-chain clones, and more than 1.5% of those were seen once. Under 35% of the sample comes from the top ten.

The sample comprised gamma-delta T cells from blood. The source of this sequence is a pool of human donors (malaria-infected and uninfected, not separated). The V gene is TRGV4 and the J gene is TRGJ1 or TRGJ2. The sequence in DNA is TGTGCCACCTGGGACTCTTCCGTGGAGGATTATTATAAGAAACTCTTT. Translated, this is CATWDSSVEDYYKKLF.